This TCR beta chain derives from a study of CD8 T cells in Susac syndrome. CDR1 and CDR2 from the germline V gene are SGHTA and FQGNSA. V lost 0 bases, J lost 0 bases, and 22 bases lay in between. CDR3 size: 20 residues. Roughly 0.45 to 1 ug RNA was reverse transcribed with random hexamers. TCR beta CDR3 was amplified by immunoSEQ multiplex PCR. This amplification extended across 54 Vbeta and 13 Jbeta segments. In TCRdb, the immunoSEQ multiplex PCR reads were re-called with MiXCR into one record per CDR3 protein. This sample has 150,000 or so distinct CDR3 sequences, with approximately 95% found just once.

This receptor was obtained from a human donor with Susac syndrome. The rearrangement links TRBV7-2 to TRBJ2-3; D assignment may be TRBD1 or TRBD2 (5 bases each). Specimen: CD4+ T cells from PBMCs. CDR3 region: CASSLAAPRRGARSTDTQYF. The DNA of the CDR3 is TGTGCCAGCAGCTTAGCTGCCCCTAGACGGGGCGCCCGAAGCACAGATACGCAGTATTTT.